This T cell receptor (beta chain) comes out of a study of beta chain features in type 1 diabetes. CD45RO/CCR7/CD25/CD127/CD95/CD27 sorting isolated CD4+ naive, central memory, regulatory and stem cell-like memory cells. Sorted populations all had greater than 95% purity. Comment on this clone: Its antigen is still unknown.

Study-wide points: Patients with Type 1 diabetes showed moderately but significantly shorter TCRB CDR3s in all four CD4+ subsets. Naive, central memory and Treg TCRB repertoires seemed to resemble each other more closely in patients than they did in healthy donors.

The study reverse transcribed the entire isolated RNA, so it sequenced expressed TCRB transcripts. Around 3.9 million reads per sample were averaged for naive, central memory and regulatory samples. The table came from immunoSEQ multiplex PCR; TCRdb's copy has only in-frame clones and leaves some out. The repertoire consists of 630,000 or so clones, with roughly 13% occurring once and the leading ten covering 0.03% to 0.045%. The sequence derives from a man between 18 and 35 years old with type 1 diabetes. Source material: naive CD4+ T cells from blood.

The CDR3 reads CASSYSNRGNTEAFF. For the CDR3, the DNA is TGTGCCAGCAGTTACTCGAACCGAGGGAACACTGAAGCTTTCTTT. V usage is TRBV6-7 and J usage is TRBJ1-1; D remains unclear. TRBV6-7 carries the ORF label, with uncertain function. The CDR3 covers 15 residues. Trimming stripped 0 bases from V and 1 base from J, with 9 bases between.